This TCR beta chain was profiled in a study of response to subunit inactivated influenza vaccine. Findings of the study overall: It was suggested by the authors that few new T cells are recruited by each seasonal influenza vaccination.

This clonotype was detected only a few times. The antigen remains unidentified. Losses at the gene ends were 4 bases for V and 6 bases for J; bases not matched to a gene: 9. The CDR3 totals 14 residues. CDR1 is SGHRS and CDR2 is YFSETQ in the germline V gene. TCRdb re-analysed the RT-PCR reads in MiXCR, keeping a single row per CDR3 protein. The sample lists some 520,000 distinct CDR3 sequences, approximately 16% seen once, with less than 4% in the top ten. The TCR was taken from a man aged 45-69 years who received an inactivated influenza vaccine. The rearrangement uses TRBV5-1 and TRBJ1-1; 7 nucleotides match TRBD1. This material consisted of CD4+ T cells sorted from PBMCs, taken around 25 months after vaccination. In DNA, the CDR3 is TGCGCCAGCAGCGTTACCGGGACAGTAGCTGAAGCTTTCTTT. Translated, it gives CASSVTGTVAEAFF.